The next 32 T cell receptor beta chains were all read from a single sample in a study of beta chain features in type 1 diabetes. Study results and limitations: Significant though moderate, a shortening of TCRB CDR3s appeared in all four CD4+ subsets of Type 1 diabetes patients.

Reverse transcription of all isolated RNA meant that expressed TCRB transcripts were sequenced. Data came from immunoSEQ multiplex PCR; TCRdb stores just in-frame clones and leaves some out. The sample has over 200,000 clones, roughly a tenth seen once. These TCRs are of unknown antigen specificity. Material for sequencing was naive CD4+ T cells from blood. These TCRs come from a man aged 25 to 45 with type 1 diabetes.

This clone has just a few counts. V gene TRBV12-5 combines with J gene TRBJ1-6; tentatively, D is TRBD1 (6 bases). The CDR3 contains 16 residues. Germline V gene sequence: CDR1 LGHNT, CDR2 FRNRAP. Trimming pared 6 bases from V and 5 bases from J, leaving 17 bases between. CDR3 amino acids: CASGTYRDSDNSPLHF. The CDR3 nucleotides are TGTGCTAGTGGAACTTACAGGGATTCGGATAATTCACCCCTCCACTTT.

This clone was seen a handful of times. This sequence joins TRBV30 and TRBJ2-3, with TRBD1 matching over 9 bases. Trimming took 4 bases from V and 0 from J; bases not matched to a gene: 5. Germline V gives CDR1 GTSNPN, CDR2 SVGIG (reference sequence). CDR3 length: 15 amino acids. The CDR3 region has the DNA TGTGCCTGGATCCCCGGGACAGGGAGCACAGATACGCAGTATTTT. Translated, it gives CAWIPGTGSTDTQYF.

This clone was counted only a few times. The chain combines TRBV6-6 with TRBJ1-1; D call uncertain. The germline CDR1 and CDR2 sequences are MNHNY and SVGAGI (reference sequence). The CDR3 length is 13 residues. V was clipped by 5 bases and J by 4 bases, with 11 bases between them. The CDR3 spells CASSRGQSTEAFF. In DNA, the CDR3 is TGTGCCAGCAGTAGAGGGCAGTCCACTGAAGCTTTCTTT.

This chain connects TRBV5-1 to TRBJ1-3; 7 bases match TRBD1. This CDR3 spans 15 amino acids. J gave up 3 bases and V 3 bases, and 6 bases lay outside the gene matches. Germline values: CDR1 SGHRS, CDR2 YFSETQ. CDR3 amino acids: CASSSGDRDGNTIYF. CDR3 DNA sequence: TGCGCCAGCAGCTCGGGAGACAGGGATGGAAACACCATATATTTT.

In its sample, this clone was seen a few times. The CDR3 DNA is TGTGCCAGCAGCCAAGAAGACTGGGAGACCCAGTACTTC. Translating it yields CASSQEDWETQYF. This chain uses TRBV14 with TRBJ2-5, with D unresolved. Trimming left V 0 bases short and J 5 bases short, with 7 bases between. This CDR3 has 13 amino acids. Germline V CDR1 and CDR2: SGHDN, FVKESK.

The chain has TRBV7-8 and TRBJ1-4; 7 nucleotides agree with TRBD1. The V gene end was trimmed by 5 bases and the J gene end by 6 bases; junction bases not matched to a gene: 9. Germline CDR1 is SGHVS and CDR2 is FQNEAQ. CDR3 size: 15 residues. The CDR3 sequence is CASSSQTGRDEKLFF. CDR3 DNA: TGTGCCAGCAGCAGCCAGACAGGGCGTGATGAAAAACTGTTTTTT.

Only a few counts were recorded for this clone. This rearrangement joins TRBV28 to TRBJ2-2, with TRBD1 as a possible D gene (5 bases). The CDR3 runs 15 residues. The germline CDR1 and CDR2 sequences are MDHEN and SYDVKM. Trimming left V 3 bases short and J 6 bases short, with 14 bases between. This chain's CDR3 is CASSLVEWTSGELFF. CDR3 nucleotides: TGTGCCAGCAGTTTGGTCGAATGGACATCCGGGGAGCTGTTTTTT.

A few counts support this clone. The genes are TRBV30 and TRBJ1-4; the match to TRBD1 covers 7 bases. V shed 5 bases and J 8 bases; nucleotides not matched to a gene: 8. Germline V lookup: CDR1 GTSNPN, CDR2 SVGIG (reference sequence). The CDR3 is made up of 13 amino acids. The CDR3 sequence is CAWELQGSEKLFF. The CDR3 bases are TGTGCCTGGGAATTACAGGGGTCAGAAAAACTGTTTTTT.

V and J are TRBV5-6 and TRBJ1-1; D is unresolved. The germline V gene encodes CDR1 SGHDT and CDR2 YYEEEE. The CDR3 totals 15 residues. Trimming shortened V by 4 bases and J by 1 base, and 14 bases separated the two germline ends. The CDR3 DNA follows: TGTGCCAGCAGCCGTGCTGTTTCCGGGAACACTGAAGCTTTCTTT. Protein: CASSRAVSGNTEAFF.

The chain combines TRBV4-3 with TRBJ2-1, with 10 bases matching TRBD2. This CDR3 has 19 amino acids. CDR1 and CDR2 (germline): LGHNA, YSLEER. Trimming cost V 0 bases and J 8 bases; bases outside gene matches: 16. CDR3 coding DNA: TGCGCCAGCAGCCAAGAAATCGGCCTCGGAGCGGGGGGGCTCCATGAGCAGTTCTTC. Translation: CASSQEIGLGAGGLHEQFF.

This clone was seen more than once but under ten times. The gene calls are TRBV13 and TRBJ1-1; D is unresolved. The CDR3 runs to 14 residues. Germline CDR1 and CDR2: PRHDT and FYEKMQ (reference sequence). Trimming took 2 bases from V and 6 from J, leaving 13 bases between them. CDR3 residues: CASSLSRVNPEAFF. The CDR3 coding sequence is TGTGCCAGCAGCTTATCGCGGGTCAATCCTGAAGCTTTCTTT. Full variable domain (outside the CDR3, taken from reference TRBV13 and TRBJ1-1): AAGVIQSPRHLIKEKRETATLKCYPIPRHDTVYWYQQGPGQDPQFLISFYEKMQSDKGSIPDRFSAQQFSDYHSELNMSSLELGDSALYFCASSLSRVNPEAFFGQGTRLTVV.

This clone turned up a few times. The J gene is TRBJ1-1, the V gene TRBV6-6, with TRBD1 matching 9 bases. The CDR3 runs to 15 residues. Germline V gives CDR1 MNHNY, CDR2 SVGAGI (reference sequence). J was trimmed by 5 bases and V by 0 bases; bases with no gene match: 4. The CDR3 coding sequence is TGTGCCAGCAGTTACTCACGGACAGGGGTAACTGAAGCTTTCTTT. This gives the protein CASSYSRTGVTEAFF.

V is TRBV12-5 and J is TRBJ2-7; 8 positions agree with TRBD1. There are 13 residues in the CDR3. Germline V gene sequence: CDR1 LGHNT, CDR2 FRNRAP. V lost 6 bases to trimming and J lost 3 bases; unmatched junction nucleotides: 4. CDR3 DNA sequence: TGTGCTAGTGGCGACGACAGGGGCTACGAGCAGTACTTC. Amino acids: CASGDDRGYEQYF.

This clone was counted only a few times. This chain uses TRBV7-9 with TRBJ1-1; D ambiguous. CDR1 is SEHNR, CDR2 FQNEAQ, per germline (reference sequence). Trimming shortened V by 5 bases and J by 3 bases, and 7 bases separated the two germline ends. This CDR3 has 12 amino acids. CDR3 coding DNA: TGTGCCAGCAGCACATTCGACACTGAAGCTTTCTTT. Protein: CASSTFDTEAFF.

This clone was observed a few times. The chain recombines TRBV10-3 with TRBJ1-2; D is perhaps TRBD1 (5 bases). The CDR3 is 12 residues long. Deletions cut 7 bases from V and 6 bases from J, with 12 bases between. Germline V CDR1 and CDR2: ENHRY, SYGVKD. CDR3 protein: CAITRGVHGYTF. CDR3 DNA sequence: TGTGCCATCACCCGGGGGGTGCATGGCTACACCTTC.

This clone occurred a few times. This chain joins TRBV9 and TRBJ2-7, with TRBD2 identical over 7 bases. The length of the CDR3 is 14 residues. Germline CDR1 is SGDLS and CDR2 is YYNGEE. With 0 bases clipped from V and 3 bases from J, the junction kept 3 bases outside the gene matches. The CDR3 spells CASSVEAGSYEQYF. The CDR3 region has the DNA TGTGCCAGCAGCGTAGAAGCGGGGAGCTACGAGCAGTACTTC.

J is TRBJ1-1 and V is TRBV27, with D possibly TRBD1 on 5 matching bases. There are 16 residues in the CDR3. Germline V gene data show CDR1 as MNHEY and CDR2 as SMNVEV (reference sequence). V was trimmed by 6 bases and J by 6 bases, leaving 23 bases between them. CDR3 nucleotides: TGTGCCAGCAGGATCTCTTCCCGGGTACGGGGGGCTGAAGCTTTCTTT. Amino acid sequence: CASRISSRVRGAEAFF.

This clone has just a few counts. The chain links TRBV19 to TRBJ1-1, with D uncertain. V was clipped by 8 bases and J by 5 bases, with 18 bases between them. Germline CDR1 reads LNHDA; CDR2 reads SQIVND (reference sequence). The CDR3 sequence is 14 residues long. The CDR3 loop reads CASARGLRGTEAFF. The CDR3 DNA reads TGTGCCAGTGCCCGGGGTCTCAGAGGGACTGAAGCTTTCTTT.

This clone came up a few times. This rearrangement joins TRBV29-1 to TRBJ2-3, with a tentative D call TRBD2 (5 bases). The CDR3 has 14 amino acids. Trimming pared 6 bases from V and 0 bases from J, leaving 13 bases between. Germline assignment: CDR1 SQVTM and CDR2 ANQGSEA. CDR3 DNA: TGCAGCGTAGTCCGGGGTGGTAGCACAGATACGCAGTATTTT. It yields the protein CSVVRGGSTDTQYF.

As concerns this clone: Other DNA sequences of this sample code for an identical CDR3. The genes are TRBV7-9 and TRBJ2-2, with unresolved D. This CDR3 is built from 13 residues. V gave up 5 bases and J gave up 7 bases, with 11 bases separating them. Germline V gene lookup returns CDR1 SEHNR and CDR2 FQNEAQ (reference sequence). The chain's CDR3 is CASSPGLSGELFF. The CDR3 DNA reads as TGTGCCAGCAGCCCTGGTTTGAGCGGGGAGCTGTTTTTT. Supplemented by reference TRBV7-9 and TRBJ2-2, the full variable domain reads DTGVSQNPRHKITKRGQNVTFRCDPISEHNRLYWYRQTLGQGPEFLTYFQNEAQLEKSRLLSDRFSAERPKGSFSTLEIQRTEQGDSAMYLCASSPGLSGELFFGEGSRLTVL.

This clone has more than one count but fewer than ten. V is TRBV5-6 and J is TRBJ2-5, with D tentatively TRBD1 (5 bases). CDR3 length: 14 amino acids. V lost 2 bases to trimming and J lost 1 base, with 9 bases between them. The germline gives CDR1 SGHDT, CDR2 YYEEEE. The CDR3 bases are TGTGCCAGCAGCTTACCCACAGGCCAAGAGACCCAGTACTTC. It specifies CASSLPTGQETQYF. The complete variable domain, with remaining parts taken from reference TRBV5-6 and TRBJ2-5, reads DAGVTQSPTHLIKTRGQQVTLRCSPKSGHDTVSWYQQALGQGPQFIFQYYEEEERQRGNFPDRFSGHQFPNYSSELNVNALLLGDSALYLCASSLPTGQETQYFGPGTRLLVL.

The rearrangement joins TRBV30 to TRBJ2-7; unclear D gene. V was shortened by 1 base and J by 4 bases, with 5 bases between the two germline ends. Looked up from germline, CDR1 is GTSNPN and CDR2 is SVGIG (reference sequence). The CDR3 sequence is 11 residues long. CDR3 amino acids: CAWSARYEQYF. Here the CDR3 DNA reads TGTGCCTGGAGTGCCAGGTACGAGCAGTACTTC.

This clone came up a few times. V usage is TRBV5-4 and J usage is TRBJ2-3; tentatively, D is TRBD2 (5 bases). Trimming stripped 3 bases from V and 1 base from J, with 12 bases between. The V gene's germline CDR1 is SGHNT and CDR2 YYREEE (reference sequence). This CDR3 has 15 residues. CDR3 in amino acids: CASSYRDWGTDTQYF. CDR3 bases: TGTGCCAGCAGCTACCGGGATTGGGGCACAGATACGCAGTATTTT.

This clone was observed a few times. This chain links TRBV11-2 with TRBJ2-3, with TRBD2 matching 7 bases. The CDR3 consists of 15 residues. CDR1 is SGHAT, CDR2 FQNNGV, per germline. After removal of 2 bases from V and 4 bases from J, the junction contained 6 bases not matched to a gene. The CDR3 reads CASSLSAGRADTQYF. CDR3 coding DNA: TGTGCCAGCAGCTTATCCGCGGGGAGGGCAGATACGCAGTATTTT.

The genes are TRBV7-6 and TRBJ1-1; D call uncertain. V dropped 4 bases and J dropped 0 bases, with 9 bases sitting between them. This CDR3 has 14 amino acids. Germline lookup yields CDR1 SGHVS and CDR2 FNYEAQ. The CDR3 DNA sequence: TGTGCCAGCAGCTCCCTTGAGGTGAACACTGAAGCTTTCTTT. Amino acids: CASSSLEVNTEAFF.

Comment on this clone: The same CDR3 arises from other DNA sequences in this sample as well. This chain links TRBV5-1 with TRBJ1-5; 7 positions match TRBD1. CDR1 is SGHRS and CDR2 is YFSETQ in the germline V gene. This CDR3 is built from 14 residues. V shed 4 bases and J 4 bases; nucleotides not matched to a gene: 5. Written as DNA, the CDR3 is TGCGCCAGCAGCCCTGGGACAGCTAATCAGCCCCAGCATTTT. The encoded protein is CASSPGTANQPQHF.

The table lists this clone with a few counts. V gene TRBV7-2 combines with J gene TRBJ1-2; no definite D call. Trimming took off 1 base at V and 8 bases at J, with 14 bases between the two ends. Germline assignment: CDR1 SGHTA and CDR2 FQGNSA. The CDR3 contains 14 residues. The CDR3 reads CASSLVEGGGGYTF. CDR3 coding DNA: TGTGCCAGCAGCTTAGTGGAGGGAGGAGGCGGCTACACCTTC.

The CDR3 DNA reads as TGTGCCAGCAGCTTTAGCGGGGGGGAGACCCAGTACTTC. This sequence encodes CASSFSGGETQYF. The rearrangement uses TRBV7-2 and TRBJ2-5, with TRBD2 matching over 10 bases. Germline assignment: CDR1 SGHTA and CDR2 FQGNSA. This CDR3 contains 13 residues. V dropped 3 bases and J dropped 5; count of bases not matched to a gene: 0.

The V call is TRBV19, the J call TRBJ1-5, with a possible D match to TRBD1 (5 bases). CDR1 and CDR2 from the germline V gene are LNHDA and SQIVND (reference sequence). The V gene lost 4 bases and the J gene lost 0 bases, with 7 bases spanning the gap. CDR3 size: 14 residues. As DNA, the CDR3 is TGTGCCAGTAGTAGACAGATTAGCAATCAGCCCCAGCATTTT. Translated: CASSRQISNQPQHF.

This clone was seen more than once but under ten times. The chain uses TRBV29-1 and TRBJ2-5, with a tentative D call TRBD1 (8 bases). Trimming shortened V by 7 bases and J by 5 bases, and 17 bases separated the two germline ends. In germline, CDR1 is SQVTM, CDR2 ANQGSEA. This CDR3 has 13 amino acids. The CDR3 bases are TGCAGCGCCCACCAACAGGGGGGGGAGACCCAGTACTTC. Translated: CSAHQQGGETQYF.

The rearrangement links TRBV15 to TRBJ2-3, with 11 bases aligning to TRBD1. The CDR3 loop spans 17 amino acids. V trimming: 3 bases; J trimming: 6 bases; junction bases outside the gene matches: 11. From germline, CDR1 is LNHNV and CDR2 YYDKDF (reference sequence). In nucleotides, the CDR3 is TGTGCCACCAGCAGCACTTTGGACAGGGGGCATAGGGATACGCAGTATTTT. Amino acids: CATSSTLDRGHRDTQYF.

The sample holds a few counts of this clone. The chain has TRBV7-9 and TRBJ2-7; D possibly corresponds to TRBD2 (5 bases). CDR1 and CDR2 (germline): SEHNR, FQNEAQ (reference sequence). This CDR3 contains 15 residues. V dropped 5 bases and J dropped 0 bases, with 14 bases sitting between them. CDR3 sequence reads: CASSGHGDSSYEQYF. The CDR3 bases are TGTGCCAGCAGCGGTCACGGGGATTCCTCCTACGAGCAGTACTTC.